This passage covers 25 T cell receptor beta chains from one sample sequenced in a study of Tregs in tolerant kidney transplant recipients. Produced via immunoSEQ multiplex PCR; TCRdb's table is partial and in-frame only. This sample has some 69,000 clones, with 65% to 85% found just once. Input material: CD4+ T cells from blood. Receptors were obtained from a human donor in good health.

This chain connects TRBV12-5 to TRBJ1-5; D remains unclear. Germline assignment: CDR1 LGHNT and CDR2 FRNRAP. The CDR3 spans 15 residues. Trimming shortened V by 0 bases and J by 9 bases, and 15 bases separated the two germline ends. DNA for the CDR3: TGTGCTAGTGGTTTGGTAGGTGGCACCGCCGGGCCCCAGCATTTT. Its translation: CASGLVGGTAGPQHF.

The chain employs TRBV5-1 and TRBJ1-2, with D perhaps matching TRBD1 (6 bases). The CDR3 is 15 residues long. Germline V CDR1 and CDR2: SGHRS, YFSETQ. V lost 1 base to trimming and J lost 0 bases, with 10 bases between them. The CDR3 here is CASSLTGQTNYGYTF. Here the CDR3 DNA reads TGCGCCAGCAGCTTGACGGGACAAACTAACTATGGCTACACCTTC.

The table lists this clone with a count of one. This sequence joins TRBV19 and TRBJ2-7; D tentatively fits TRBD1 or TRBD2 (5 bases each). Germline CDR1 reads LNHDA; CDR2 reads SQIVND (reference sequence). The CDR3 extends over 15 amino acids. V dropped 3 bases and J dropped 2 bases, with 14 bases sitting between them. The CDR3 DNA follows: TGTGCCAGTAGTATTATGGGCAGGGACCCCTACGAGCAGTACTTC. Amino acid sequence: CASSIMGRDPYEQYF.

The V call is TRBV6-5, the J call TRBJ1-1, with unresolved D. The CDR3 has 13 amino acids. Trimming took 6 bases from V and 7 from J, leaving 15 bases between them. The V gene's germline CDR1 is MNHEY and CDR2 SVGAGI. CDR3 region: CASSPVVRDEAFF. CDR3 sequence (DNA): TGTGCCAGCAGCCCCGTGGTTCGGGATGAAGCTTTCTTT.

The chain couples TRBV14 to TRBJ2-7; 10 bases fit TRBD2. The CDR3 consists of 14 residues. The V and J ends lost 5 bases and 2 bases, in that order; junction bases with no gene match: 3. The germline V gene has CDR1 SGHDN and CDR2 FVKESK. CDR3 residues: CASSSLAGAYEQYF. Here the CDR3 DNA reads TGTGCCAGCAGCTCCCTAGCGGGAGCCTACGAGCAGTACTTC.

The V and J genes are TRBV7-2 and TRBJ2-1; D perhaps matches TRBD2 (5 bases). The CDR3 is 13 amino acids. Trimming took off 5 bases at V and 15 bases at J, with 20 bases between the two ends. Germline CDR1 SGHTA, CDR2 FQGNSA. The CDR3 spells CASSQHRGVPWFF. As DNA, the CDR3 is TGTGCCAGCAGCCAACACCGGGGTGTCCCGTGGTTCTTC.

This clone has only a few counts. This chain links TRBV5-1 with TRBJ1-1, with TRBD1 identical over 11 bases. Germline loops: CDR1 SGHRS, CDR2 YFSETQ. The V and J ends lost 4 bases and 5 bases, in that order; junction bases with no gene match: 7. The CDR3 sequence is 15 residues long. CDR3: CASSRGQGARTEAFF. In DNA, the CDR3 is TGCGCCAGCAGCAGAGGACAGGGGGCGAGGACTGAAGCTTTCTTT. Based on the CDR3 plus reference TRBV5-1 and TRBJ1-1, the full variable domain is KAGVTQTPRYLIKTRGQQVTLSCSPISGHRSVSWYQQTPGQGLQFLFEYFSETQRNKGNFPGRFSGRQFSNSRSEMNVSTLELGDSALYLCASSRGQGARTEAFFGQGTRLTVV.

CDR3 region: CAIKTENQPQHF. CDR3 bases: TGTGCCATCAAAACAGAAAATCAGCCCCAGCATTTT. The chain couples TRBV10-3 to TRBJ1-5; no reliable D call. CDR3 size: 12 residues. V was cut by 7 bases and J by 4 bases, with 8 bases left in between. Germline V gene data show CDR1 as ENHRY and CDR2 as SYGVKD.

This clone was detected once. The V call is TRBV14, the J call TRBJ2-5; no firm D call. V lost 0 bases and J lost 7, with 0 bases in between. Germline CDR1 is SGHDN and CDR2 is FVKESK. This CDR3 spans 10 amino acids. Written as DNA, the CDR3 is TGTGCCAGCAGCCAAGAGACCCAGTACTTC. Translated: CASSQETQYF. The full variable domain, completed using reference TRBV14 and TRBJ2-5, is EAGVTQFPSHSVIEKGQTVTLRCDPISGHDNLYWYRRVMGKEIKFLLHFVKESKQDESGMPNNRFLAERTGGTYSTLKVQPAELEDSGVYFCASSQETQYFGPGTRLLVL.

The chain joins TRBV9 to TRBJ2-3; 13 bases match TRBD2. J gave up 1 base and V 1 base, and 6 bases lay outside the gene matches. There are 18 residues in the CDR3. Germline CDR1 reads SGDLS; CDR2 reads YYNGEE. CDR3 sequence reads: CASSVTTSGRAGTDTQYF. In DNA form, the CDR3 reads TGTGCCAGCAGCGTAACTACTAGCGGGAGGGCCGGCACAGATACGCAGTATTTT.

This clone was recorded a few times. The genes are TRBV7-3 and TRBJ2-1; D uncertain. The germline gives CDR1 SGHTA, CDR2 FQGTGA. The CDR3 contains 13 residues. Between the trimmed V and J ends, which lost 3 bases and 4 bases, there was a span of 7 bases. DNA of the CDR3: TGTGCCAGCAGCTTCGACGGTTACAATGAGCAGTTCTTC. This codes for CASSFDGYNEQFF. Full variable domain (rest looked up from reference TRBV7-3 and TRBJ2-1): GAGVSQTPSNKVTEKGKYVELRCDPISGHTALYWYRQSLGQGPEFLIYFQGTGAADDSGLPNDRFFAVRPEGSVSTLKIQRTERGDSAVYLCASSFDGYNEQFFGPGTRLTVL.

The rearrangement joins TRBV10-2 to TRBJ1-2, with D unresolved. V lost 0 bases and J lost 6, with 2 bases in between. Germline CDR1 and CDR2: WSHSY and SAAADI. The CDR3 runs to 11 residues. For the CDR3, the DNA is TGCGCCAGCAGTGAGTCGGATGGCTACACCTTC. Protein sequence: CASSESDGYTF.

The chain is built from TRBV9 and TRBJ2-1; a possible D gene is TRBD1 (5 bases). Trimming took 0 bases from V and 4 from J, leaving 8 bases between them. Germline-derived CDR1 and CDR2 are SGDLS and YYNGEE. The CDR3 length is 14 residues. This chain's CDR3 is CASSVGSGYNEQFF. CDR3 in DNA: TGTGCCAGCAGCGTAGGTTCAGGGTACAATGAGCAGTTCTTC.

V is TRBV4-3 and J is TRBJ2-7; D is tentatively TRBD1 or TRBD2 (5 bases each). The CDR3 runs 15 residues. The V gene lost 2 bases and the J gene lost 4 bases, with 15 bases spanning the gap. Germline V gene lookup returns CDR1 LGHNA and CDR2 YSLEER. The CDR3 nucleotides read TGCGCCAGCAGCCAATTCGGGACGGACGCATACGAGCAGTACTTC. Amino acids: CASSQFGTDAYEQYF.

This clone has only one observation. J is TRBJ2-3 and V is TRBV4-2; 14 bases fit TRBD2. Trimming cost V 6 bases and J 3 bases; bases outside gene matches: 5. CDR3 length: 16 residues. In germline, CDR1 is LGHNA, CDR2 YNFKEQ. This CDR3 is CASRTSGGAGTDTQYF. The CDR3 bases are TGTGCCAGCAGGACTAGCGGGGGGGCCGGGACAGATACGCAGTATTTT.

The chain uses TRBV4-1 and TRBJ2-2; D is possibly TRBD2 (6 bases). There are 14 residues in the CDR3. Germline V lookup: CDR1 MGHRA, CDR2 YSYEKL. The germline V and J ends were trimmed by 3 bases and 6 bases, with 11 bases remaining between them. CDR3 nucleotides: TGCGCCAGCAGCCATCTGGGACTTTCCGGGGAGCTGTTTTTT. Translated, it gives CASSHLGLSGELFF.

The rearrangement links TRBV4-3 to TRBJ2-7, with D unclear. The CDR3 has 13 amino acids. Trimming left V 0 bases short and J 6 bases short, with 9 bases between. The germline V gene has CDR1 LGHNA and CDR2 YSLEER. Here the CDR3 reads CASSQDQFIEQYF. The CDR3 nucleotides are TGCGCCAGCAGCCAAGACCAATTCATCGAGCAGTACTTC.

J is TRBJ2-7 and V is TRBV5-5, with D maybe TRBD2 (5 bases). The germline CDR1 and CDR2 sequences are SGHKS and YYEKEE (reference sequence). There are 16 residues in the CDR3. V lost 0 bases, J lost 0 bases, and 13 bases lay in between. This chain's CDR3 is CASSLGRGKSSYEQYF. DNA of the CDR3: TGTGCCAGCAGCTTGGGACGGGGTAAAAGCTCCTACGAGCAGTACTTC.

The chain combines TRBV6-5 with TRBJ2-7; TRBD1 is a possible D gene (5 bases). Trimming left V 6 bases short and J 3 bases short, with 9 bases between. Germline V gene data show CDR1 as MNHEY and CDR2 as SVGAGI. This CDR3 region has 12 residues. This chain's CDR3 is CASRAGHYEQYF. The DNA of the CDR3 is TGTGCCAGCAGAGCAGGGCACTACGAGCAGTACTTC.

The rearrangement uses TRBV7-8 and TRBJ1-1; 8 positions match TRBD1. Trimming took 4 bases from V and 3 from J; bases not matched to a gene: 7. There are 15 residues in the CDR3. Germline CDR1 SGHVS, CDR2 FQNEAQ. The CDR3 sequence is CASSWLRGPDTEAFF. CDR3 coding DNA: TGTGCCAGCAGCTGGCTCAGGGGGCCCGACACTGAAGCTTTCTTT. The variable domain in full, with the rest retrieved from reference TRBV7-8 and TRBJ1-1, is GAGVSQSPRYKVAKRGQDVALRCDPISGHVSLFWYQQALGQGPEFLTYFQNEAQLDKSGLPSDRFFAERPEGSVSTLKIQRTQQEDSAVYLCASSWLRGPDTEAFFGQGTRLTVV.

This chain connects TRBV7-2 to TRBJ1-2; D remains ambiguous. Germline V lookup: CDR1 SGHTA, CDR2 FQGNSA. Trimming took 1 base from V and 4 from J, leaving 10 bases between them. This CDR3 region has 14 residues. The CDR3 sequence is CASSLVRETYGYTF. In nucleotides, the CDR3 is TGTGCCAGCAGCTTAGTTCGGGAGACCTATGGCTACACCTTC.

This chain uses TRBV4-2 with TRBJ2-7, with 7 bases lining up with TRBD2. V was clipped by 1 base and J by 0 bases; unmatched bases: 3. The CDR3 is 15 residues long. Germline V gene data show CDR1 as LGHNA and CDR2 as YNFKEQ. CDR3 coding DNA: TGTGCCAGCAGCCAAGGGTGGGAGGGCTCCTACGAGCAGTACTTC. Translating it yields CASSQGWEGSYEQYF.

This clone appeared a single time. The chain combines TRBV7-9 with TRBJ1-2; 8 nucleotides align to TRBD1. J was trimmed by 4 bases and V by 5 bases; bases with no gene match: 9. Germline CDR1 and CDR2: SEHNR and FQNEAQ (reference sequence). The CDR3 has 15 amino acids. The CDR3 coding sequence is TGTGCCAGCAGCCCCATAACAGGGGGACTCTATGGCTACACCTTC. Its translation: CASSPITGGLYGYTF. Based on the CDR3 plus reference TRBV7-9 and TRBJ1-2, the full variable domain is DTGVSQNPRHKITKRGQNVTFRCDPISEHNRLYWYRQTLGQGPEFLTYFQNEAQLEKSRLLSDRFSAERPKGSFSTLEIQRTEQGDSAMYLCASSPITGGLYGYTFGSGTRLTVV.

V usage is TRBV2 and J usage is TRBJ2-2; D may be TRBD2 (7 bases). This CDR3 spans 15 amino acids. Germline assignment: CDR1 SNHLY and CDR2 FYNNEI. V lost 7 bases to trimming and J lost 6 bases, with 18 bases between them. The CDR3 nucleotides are TGTGCCAGCACGATACGGGGGGCGTGGGCCGGGGAGCTGTTTTTT. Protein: CASTIRGAWAGELFF.

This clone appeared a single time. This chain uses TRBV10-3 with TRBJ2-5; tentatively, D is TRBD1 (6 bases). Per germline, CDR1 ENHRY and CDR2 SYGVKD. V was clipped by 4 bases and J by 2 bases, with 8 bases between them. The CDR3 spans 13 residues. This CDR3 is CAISAQGQETQYF. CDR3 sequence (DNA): TGTGCCATCAGTGCTCAGGGGCAAGAGACCCAGTACTTC.